This T cell receptor beta chain was recovered during a study of blood T cells in healthy people across ages. Germline V gene sequence: CDR1 SGDLS, CDR2 YYNGEE. V trimming: 0 bases; J trimming: 3 bases; junction bases outside the gene matches: 22. CDR3 size: 21 residues. General study points: Aged donors had fewer naive CD4+ cells and lower diversity than long-lived donors. Higher naive T cell percentage went strongly together with higher TCR beta diversity.

Concerning this clonotype: Its specificity is unknown.

A sample-barcoded 5' primer and a J-beta primer mix were used in a second PCR of about 7 to 12 cycles. TCRdb ran MiXCR on the 5' RACE reads and lists one entry per CDR3 protein. The table shows about 1.6 million distinct CDR3 sequences, with 30% to 35% occurring only once. Sequenced input: blood. The genes are TRBV9 and TRBJ2-5, with 8 bases fitting TRBD2. This TCR derives from a young woman in good health. The CDR3 region is CASSVVRGASGSRRGKETQYF. The CDR3 DNA reads as TGTGCCAGCAGCGTAGTGAGAGGGGCTAGCGGGTCACGGCGGGGGAAAGAGACCCAGTACTTC.